This T cell receptor (beta chain) was documented in a study of kidney transplant recipient with SARS-CoV-2 infection. TCRdb re-analysed the reads in MiXCR, keeping a single row per CDR3 protein. The sample shows approximately 250,000 distinct CDR3 sequences, 29% of them seen only once. V was trimmed by 4 bases and J by 4 bases, leaving 17 bases between them. The CDR3 length is 16 residues. CDR1 is MNHNS, CDR2 SASEGT, per germline. The sample holds many counts of this clonotype. The sequences come from a blood sample, collected at baseline and between days 110 and 120 from a kidney transplant recipient. J is TRBJ1-5 and V is TRBV6-1; D gene ambiguous. The source of this sequence is a male patient in his thirties who had COVID-19 and was a kidney transplant recipient. The graft donor may be the source of some T cells. The CDR3 protein is CASSGVGVRFNQPQHF. CDR3 coding DNA: TGTGCCAGCAGTGGCGTTGGCGTCAGGTTTAATCAGCCCCAGCATTTT.